Listed below are T cell receptor beta chains from one sample, sequenced in a study of cytomegalovirus exposure and HLA in healthy donors. The assay was immunoSEQ multiplex PCR, and TCRdb's table has in-frame clones only and misses some. The sample carries about 140,000 clones, 80% to 95% recorded once. Sequenced sample: PBMCs. Source of these receptors: a man between 18 and 29 years old in good health and CMV-seronegative. Each CDR3 is given with its conserved first and last residue. Fields, in order: J gene, V gene, D gene, clone size, CDR3 DNA, CDR3 protein. D genes are given only for firm matches. Rows may omit the clone size; those that give it use once, few, many or a size class.

TRBJ2-1 TRBV5-1 - - TGCGCCAGCAGCTTGGGACAGAGCTCCTACAATGAGCAGTTCTTC CASSLGQSSYNEQFF
TRBJ2-1 TRBV10-3 - - TGTGCCACCATGGAGTTTGGCTCCTACAATGAGCAGTTCTTC CATMEFGSYNEQFF
TRBJ2-7 TRBV6-5 - many TGTGCCAGCAGTTACTCCTCTAGCGCCTACGAGCAGTACTTC CASSYSSSAYEQYF
TRBJ2-3 TRBV4-2 TRBD2 - TGTGCCAGCAGCCAATATCGGGAGGGCTTTACGCAGTATTTT CASSQYREGFTQYF
TRBJ1-3 TRBV11-3 TRBD1 - TGTGCCAGCAGCCCCGGACAGGGGCCTGGAAACACCATATATTTT CASSPGQGPGNTIYF
TRBJ1-1 TRBV2 TRBD1 - TGTGCCAGCTGCCGGGACAGGGGGACTGAAGCTTTCTTT CASCRDRGTEAFF
TRBJ2-3 TRBV7-6 TRBD2 - TGTGCCAGCAGCCCCACTAGCGGGAGTTTCCCAGATACGCAGTATTTT CASSPTSGSFPDTQYF
TRBJ1-5 TRBV6-1 - - TGTGCCAGCAGTGAAGTGGAGGGGAATCAGCCCCAGCATTTT CASSEVEGNQPQHF
TRBJ1-1 TRBV9 TRBD1 once TGTGCCAGCAGCCCAGGACAGGGGACCACTGAAGCTTTCTTT CASSPGQGTTEAFF
TRBJ1-1 TRBV30 TRBD1 - TGTGCCTTCGATGCGGGACAGGGGAACACTGAAGCTTTCTTT CAFDAGQGNTEAFF
TRBJ2-7 TRBV7-2 - - TGTGCCAGCAGTCCTGGCGGCACCTACGAGCAGTACTTC CASSPGGTYEQYF
TRBJ1-2 TRBV2 - once TGTGCCAGCAATCGGTACTATGGCTACACCTTC CASNRYYGYTF